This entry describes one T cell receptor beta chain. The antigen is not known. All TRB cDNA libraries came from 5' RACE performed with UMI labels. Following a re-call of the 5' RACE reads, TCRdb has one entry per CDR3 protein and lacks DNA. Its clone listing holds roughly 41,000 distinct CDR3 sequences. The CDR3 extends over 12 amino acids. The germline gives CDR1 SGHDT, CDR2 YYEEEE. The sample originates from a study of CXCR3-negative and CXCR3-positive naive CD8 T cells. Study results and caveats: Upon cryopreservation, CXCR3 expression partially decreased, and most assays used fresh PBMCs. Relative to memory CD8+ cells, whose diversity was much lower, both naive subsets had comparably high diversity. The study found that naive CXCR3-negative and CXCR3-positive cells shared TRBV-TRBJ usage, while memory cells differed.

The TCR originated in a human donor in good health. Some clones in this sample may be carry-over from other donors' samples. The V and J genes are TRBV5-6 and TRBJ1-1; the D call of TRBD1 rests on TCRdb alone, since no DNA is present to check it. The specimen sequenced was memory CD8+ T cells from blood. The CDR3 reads CASSSRGPEAFF. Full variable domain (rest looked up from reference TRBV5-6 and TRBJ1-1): DAGVTQSPTHLIKTRGQQVTLRCSPKSGHDTVSWYQQALGQGPQFIFQYYEEEERQRGNFPDRFSGHQFPNYSSELNVNALLLGDSALYLCASSSRGPEAFFGQGTRLTVV.